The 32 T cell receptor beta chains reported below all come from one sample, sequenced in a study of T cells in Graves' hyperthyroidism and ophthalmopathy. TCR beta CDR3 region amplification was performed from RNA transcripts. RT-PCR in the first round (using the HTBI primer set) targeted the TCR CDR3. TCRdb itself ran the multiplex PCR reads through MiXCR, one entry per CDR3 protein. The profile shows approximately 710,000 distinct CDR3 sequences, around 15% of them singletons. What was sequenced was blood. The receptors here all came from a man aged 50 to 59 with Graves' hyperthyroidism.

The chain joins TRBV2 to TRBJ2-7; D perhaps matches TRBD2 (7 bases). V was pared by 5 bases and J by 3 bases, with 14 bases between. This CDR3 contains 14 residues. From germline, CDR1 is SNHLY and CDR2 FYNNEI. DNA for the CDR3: TGTGCCAGCAGTTACGGGGGGCTGGACTACGAGCAGTACTTC. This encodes CASSYGGLDYEQYF.

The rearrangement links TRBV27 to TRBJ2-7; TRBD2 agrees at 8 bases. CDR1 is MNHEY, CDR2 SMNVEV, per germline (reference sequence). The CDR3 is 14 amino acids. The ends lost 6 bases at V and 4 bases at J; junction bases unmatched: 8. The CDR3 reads CASRQEGGRYEQYF. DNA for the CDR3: TGTGCCAGCAGGCAGGAAGGCGGGAGGTACGAGCAGTACTTC.

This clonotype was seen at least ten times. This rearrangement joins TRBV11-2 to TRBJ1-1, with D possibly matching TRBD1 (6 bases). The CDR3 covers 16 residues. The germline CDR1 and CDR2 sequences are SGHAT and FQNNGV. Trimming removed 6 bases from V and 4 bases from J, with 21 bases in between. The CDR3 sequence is CASRPIHREVGTEAFF. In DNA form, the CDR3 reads TGTGCCAGCAGACCTATCCACAGGGAGGTAGGCACTGAAGCTTTCTTT.

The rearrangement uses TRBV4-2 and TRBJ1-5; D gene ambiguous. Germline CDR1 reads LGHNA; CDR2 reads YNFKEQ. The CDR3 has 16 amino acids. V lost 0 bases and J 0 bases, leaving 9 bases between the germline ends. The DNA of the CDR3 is TGTGCCAGCAGCCAAGATTTGGGGTATAGCAATCAGCCCCAGCATTTT. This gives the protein CASSQDLGYSNQPQHF.

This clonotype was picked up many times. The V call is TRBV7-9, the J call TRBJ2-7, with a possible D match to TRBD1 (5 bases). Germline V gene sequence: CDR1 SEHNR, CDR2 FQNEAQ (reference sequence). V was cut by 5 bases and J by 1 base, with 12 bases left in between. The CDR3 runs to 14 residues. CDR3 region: CASSPARASYEQYF. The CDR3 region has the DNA TGTGCCAGCAGCCCGGCCAGGGCTTCCTACGAGCAGTACTTC.

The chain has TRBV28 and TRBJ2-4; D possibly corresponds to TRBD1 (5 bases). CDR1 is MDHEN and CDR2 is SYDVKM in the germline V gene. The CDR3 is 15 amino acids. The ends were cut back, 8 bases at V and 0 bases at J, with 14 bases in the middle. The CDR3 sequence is CASGRGYLAKNIQYF. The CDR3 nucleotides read TGTGCCAGCGGTAGGGGTTACCTAGCCAAAAACATTCAGTACTTC. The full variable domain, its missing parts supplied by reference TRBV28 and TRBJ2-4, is DVKVTQSSRYLVKRTGEKVFLECVQDMDHENMFWYRQDPGLGLRLIYFSYDVKMKEKGDIPEGYSVSREKKERFSLILESASTNQTSMYLCASGRGYLAKNIQYFGAGTRLSVL.

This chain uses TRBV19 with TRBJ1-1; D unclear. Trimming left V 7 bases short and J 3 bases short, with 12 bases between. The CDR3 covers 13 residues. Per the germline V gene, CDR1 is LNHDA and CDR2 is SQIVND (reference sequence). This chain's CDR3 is CASTFDRDTEAFF. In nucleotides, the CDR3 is TGTGCCAGTACCTTCGACCGGGACACTGAAGCTTTCTTT.

CDR3 nucleotides: TGTGCCAGCAGTGAAGGGCCAAGGAATCAGCCCCAGCATTTT. Protein product: CASSEGPRNQPQHF. The genes are TRBV2 and TRBJ1-5; no clear D. Germline V gives CDR1 SNHLY, CDR2 FYNNEI. The CDR3 sequence is 14 residues long. V lost 1 base and J lost 4, with 8 bases in between.

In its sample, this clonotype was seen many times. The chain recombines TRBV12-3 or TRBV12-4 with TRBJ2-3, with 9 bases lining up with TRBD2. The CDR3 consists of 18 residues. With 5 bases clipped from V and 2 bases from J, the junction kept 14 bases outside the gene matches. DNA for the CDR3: TGTGCCAGCAGTAAAAATAGCGGGAGTGGGGATATCACAGATACGCAGTATTTT. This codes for CASSKNSGSGDITDTQYF.

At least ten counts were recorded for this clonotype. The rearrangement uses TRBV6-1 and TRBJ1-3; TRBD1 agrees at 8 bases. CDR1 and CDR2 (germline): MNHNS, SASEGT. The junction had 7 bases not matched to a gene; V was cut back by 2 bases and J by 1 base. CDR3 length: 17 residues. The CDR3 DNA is TGTGCCAGCAGTGAACATACCGGGACAGGTTCTGGAAACACCATATATTTT. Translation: CASSEHTGTGSGNTIYF.

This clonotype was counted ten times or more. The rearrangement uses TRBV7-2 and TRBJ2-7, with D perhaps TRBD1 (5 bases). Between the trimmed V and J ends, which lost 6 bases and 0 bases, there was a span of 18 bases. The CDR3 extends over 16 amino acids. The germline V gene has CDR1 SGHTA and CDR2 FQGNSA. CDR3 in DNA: TGTGCCAGCAGGAAGGGCCAGGGTGGTAGCTCCTACGAGCAGTACTTC. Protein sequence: CASRKGQGGSSYEQYF.

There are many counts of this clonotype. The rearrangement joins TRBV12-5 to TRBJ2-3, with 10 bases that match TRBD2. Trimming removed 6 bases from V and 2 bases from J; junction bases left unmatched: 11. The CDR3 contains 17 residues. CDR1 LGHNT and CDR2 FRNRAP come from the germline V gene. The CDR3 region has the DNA TGTGCTAGTGGCCCCGGGACTAGCGCGAGGGCCACAGATACGCAGTATTTT. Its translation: CASGPGTSARATDTQYF.

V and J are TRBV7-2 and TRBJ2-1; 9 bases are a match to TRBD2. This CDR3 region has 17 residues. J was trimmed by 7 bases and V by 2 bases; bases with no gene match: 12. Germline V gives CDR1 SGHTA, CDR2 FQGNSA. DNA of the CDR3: TGTGCCAGCAGCTTATCATGGCTAGCGGGAAGTAGGAATGAGCAGTTCTTC. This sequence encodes CASSLSWLAGSRNEQFF.

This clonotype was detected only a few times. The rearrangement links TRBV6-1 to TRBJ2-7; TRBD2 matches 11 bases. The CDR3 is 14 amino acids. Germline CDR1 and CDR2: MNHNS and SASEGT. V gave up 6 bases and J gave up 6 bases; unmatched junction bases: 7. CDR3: CASSPSGRRGEQYF. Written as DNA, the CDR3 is TGTGCCAGCAGCCCTAGCGGGAGGCGGGGCGAGCAGTACTTC.

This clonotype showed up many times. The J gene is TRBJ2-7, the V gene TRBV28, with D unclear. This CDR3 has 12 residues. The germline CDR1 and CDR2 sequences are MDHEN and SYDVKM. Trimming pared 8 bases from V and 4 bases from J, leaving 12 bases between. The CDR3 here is CASHSPGYEQYF. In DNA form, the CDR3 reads TGTGCCAGCCACTCACCGGGTTACGAGCAGTACTTC.

Written as DNA, the CDR3 is TGCGCCAGCACCTCACTAGCGGGAGGGCCTAAGAATGAGCAGTTCTTC. It codes for CASTSLAGGPKNEQFF. The V call is TRBV5-1, the J call TRBJ2-1; 13 bases are shared with TRBD2. Germline values: CDR1 SGHRS, CDR2 YFSETQ. The V and J ends lost 6 bases and 7 bases, in that order; junction bases with no gene match: 10. The CDR3 has 16 residues.

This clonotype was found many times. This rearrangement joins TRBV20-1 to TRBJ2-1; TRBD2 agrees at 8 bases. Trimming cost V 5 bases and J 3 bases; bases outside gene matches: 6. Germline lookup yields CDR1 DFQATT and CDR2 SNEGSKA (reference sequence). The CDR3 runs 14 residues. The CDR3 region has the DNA TGCAGTGCTGCCGGGACTAGTGTCTACAATGAGCAGTTCTTC. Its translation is CSAAGTSVYNEQFF.

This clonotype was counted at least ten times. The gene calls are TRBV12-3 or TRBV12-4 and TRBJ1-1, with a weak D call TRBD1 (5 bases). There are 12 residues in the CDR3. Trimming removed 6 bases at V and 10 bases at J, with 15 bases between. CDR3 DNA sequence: TGTGCCAGCAGCTACCACCCAGGGCGAGCTTTCTTT. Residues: CASSYHPGRAFF.

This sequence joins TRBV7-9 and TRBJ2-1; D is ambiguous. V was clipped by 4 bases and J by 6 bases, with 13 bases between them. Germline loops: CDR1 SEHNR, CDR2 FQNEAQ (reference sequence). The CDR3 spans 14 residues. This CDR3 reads CASSSPQVINEQFF. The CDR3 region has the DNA TGTGCCAGCAGCTCCCCCCAGGTAATCAATGAGCAGTTCTTC.

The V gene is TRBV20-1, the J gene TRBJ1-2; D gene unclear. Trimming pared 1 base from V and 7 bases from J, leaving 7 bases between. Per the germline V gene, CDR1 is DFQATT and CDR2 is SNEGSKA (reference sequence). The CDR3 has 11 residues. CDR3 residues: CSARGQVGYTF. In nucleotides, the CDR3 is TGCAGTGCTAGAGGGCAAGTTGGCTACACCTTC.

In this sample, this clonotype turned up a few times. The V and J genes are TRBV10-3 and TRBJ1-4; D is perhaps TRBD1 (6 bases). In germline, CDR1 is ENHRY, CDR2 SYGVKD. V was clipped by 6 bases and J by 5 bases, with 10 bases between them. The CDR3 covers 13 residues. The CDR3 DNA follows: TGTGCCATCAGGGACAGAGCGAATGAAAAACTGTTTTTT. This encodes CAIRDRANEKLFF.

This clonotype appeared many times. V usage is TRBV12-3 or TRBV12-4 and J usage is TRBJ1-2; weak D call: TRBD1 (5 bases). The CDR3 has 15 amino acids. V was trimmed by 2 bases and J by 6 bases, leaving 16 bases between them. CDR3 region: CASSLYDSLLNGYTF. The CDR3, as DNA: TGTGCCAGCAGTTTATACGACAGTTTATTAAATGGCTACACCTTC.

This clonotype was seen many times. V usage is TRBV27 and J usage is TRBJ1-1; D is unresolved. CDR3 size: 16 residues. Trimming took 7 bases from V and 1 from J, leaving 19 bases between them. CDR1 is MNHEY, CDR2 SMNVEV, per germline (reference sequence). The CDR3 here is CASTPKFPGSNTEAFF. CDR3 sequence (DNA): TGTGCCAGCACCCCCAAGTTTCCAGGATCGAACACTGAAGCTTTCTTT.

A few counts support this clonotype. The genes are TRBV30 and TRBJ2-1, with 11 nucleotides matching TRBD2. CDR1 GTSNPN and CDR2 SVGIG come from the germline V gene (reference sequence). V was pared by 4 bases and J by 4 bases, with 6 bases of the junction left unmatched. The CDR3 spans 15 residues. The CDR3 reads CAWNAGTSGYNEQFF. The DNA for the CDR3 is TGTGCCTGGAACGCCGGGACTAGCGGATACAATGAGCAGTTCTTC.

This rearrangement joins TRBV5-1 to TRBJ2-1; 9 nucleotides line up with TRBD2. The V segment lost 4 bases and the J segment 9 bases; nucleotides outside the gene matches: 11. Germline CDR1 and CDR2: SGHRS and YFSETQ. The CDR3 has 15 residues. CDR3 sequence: CASSPGTSKFSEQFF. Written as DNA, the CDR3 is TGCGCCAGCAGCCCGGGGACTAGCAAGTTCAGTGAGCAGTTCTTC. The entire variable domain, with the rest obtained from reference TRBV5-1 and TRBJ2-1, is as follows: KAGVTQTPRYLIKTRGQQVTLSCSPISGHRSVSWYQQTPGQGLQFLFEYFSETQRNKGNFPGRFSGRQFSNSRSEMNVSTLELGDSALYLCASSPGTSKFSEQFFGPGTRLTVL.

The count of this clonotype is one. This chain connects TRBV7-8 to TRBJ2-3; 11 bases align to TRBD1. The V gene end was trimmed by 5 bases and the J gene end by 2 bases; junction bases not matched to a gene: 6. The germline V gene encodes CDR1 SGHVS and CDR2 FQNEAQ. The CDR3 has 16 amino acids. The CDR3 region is CASSPRTGGATDTQYF. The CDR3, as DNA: TGTGCCAGCAGCCCCAGGACAGGGGGCGCCACAGATACGCAGTATTTT.

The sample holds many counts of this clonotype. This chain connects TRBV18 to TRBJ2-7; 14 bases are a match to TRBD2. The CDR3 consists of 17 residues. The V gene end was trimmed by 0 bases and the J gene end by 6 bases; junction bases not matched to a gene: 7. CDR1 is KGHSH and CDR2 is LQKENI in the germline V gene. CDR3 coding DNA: TGTGCCAGCTCACCACCGGGACTAGCGGGAGTACCTCTCGAGCAGTACTTC. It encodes CASSPPGLAGVPLEQYF.

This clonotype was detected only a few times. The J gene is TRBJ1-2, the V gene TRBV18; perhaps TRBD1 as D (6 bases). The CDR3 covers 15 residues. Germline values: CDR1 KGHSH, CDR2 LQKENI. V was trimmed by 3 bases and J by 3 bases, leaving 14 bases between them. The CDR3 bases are TGTGCCAGCTCACCGGGGGCAGGCTCAGACTATGGCTACACCTTC. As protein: CASSPGAGSDYGYTF.

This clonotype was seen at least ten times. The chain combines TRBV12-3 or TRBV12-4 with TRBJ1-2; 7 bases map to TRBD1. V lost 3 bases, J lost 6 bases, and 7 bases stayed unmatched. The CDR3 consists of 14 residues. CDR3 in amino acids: CASSFSGGENGYTF. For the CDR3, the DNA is TGTGCCAGCAGTTTTTCAGGGGGAGAAAATGGCTACACCTTC.

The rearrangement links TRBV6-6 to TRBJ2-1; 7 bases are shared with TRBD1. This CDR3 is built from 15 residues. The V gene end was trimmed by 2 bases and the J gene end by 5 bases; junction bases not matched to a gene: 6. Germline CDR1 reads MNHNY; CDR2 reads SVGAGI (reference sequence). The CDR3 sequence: CASSYPRQGHNEQFF. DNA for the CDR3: TGTGCCAGCAGTTACCCCAGACAGGGCCACAATGAGCAGTTCTTC.

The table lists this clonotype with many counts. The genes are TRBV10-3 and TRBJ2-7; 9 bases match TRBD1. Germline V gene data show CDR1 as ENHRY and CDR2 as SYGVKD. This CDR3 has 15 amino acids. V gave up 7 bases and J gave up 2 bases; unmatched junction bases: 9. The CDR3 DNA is TGTGCCATCACCGTCCCGACAGGGGGAACCTACGAGCAGTACTTC. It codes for CAITVPTGGTYEQYF.

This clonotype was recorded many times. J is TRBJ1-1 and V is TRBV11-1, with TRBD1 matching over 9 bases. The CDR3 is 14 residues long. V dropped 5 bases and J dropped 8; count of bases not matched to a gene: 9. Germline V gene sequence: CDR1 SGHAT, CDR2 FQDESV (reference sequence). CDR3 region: CASSISGDREEAFF. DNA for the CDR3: TGTGCCAGCAGCATCTCTGGGGACAGGGAGGAAGCTTTCTTT. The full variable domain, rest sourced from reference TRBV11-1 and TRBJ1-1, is EAEVAQSPRYKITEKSQAVAFWCDPISGHATLYWYRQILGQGPELLVQFQDESVVDDSQLPKDRFSAERLKGVDSTLKIQPAELGDSAMYLCASSISGDREEAFFGQGTRLTVV.